Below are 13 T cell receptor beta chains sequenced from a single sample in a study of T cell responses to AZD1222 COVID-19 vaccine. Profiling relied on immunoSEQ multiplex PCR, and the TCRdb table lists in-frame clones only, not all of them. The sample holds approximately 150,000 clones, nearly 90% seen once. The sequencing here drew on peripheral blood, taken 28 days after the second dose of the MenACWY control vaccine. Receptor source: an adult who received the MenACWY meningococcal vaccine as a control.

The rearrangement uses TRBV27 and TRBJ2-2; 7 bases align to TRBD1. CDR3 size: 17 residues. The J segment lost 1 base and the V segment lost 6 bases, leaving 11 bases of the junction unmatched. Germline-derived CDR1 and CDR2 are MNHEY and SMNVEV (reference sequence). DNA for the CDR3: TGTGCCAGCAGCCCCCGAGGGGGCTTTGGGAACACCGGGGAGCTGTTTTTT. Protein sequence: CASSPRGGFGNTGELFF.

The rearrangement uses TRBV4-3 and TRBJ2-7, with D tentatively TRBD1 or TRBD2 (5 bases each). V shed 1 base and J shed 4 bases, with 14 bases lying between them. The CDR3 has 15 residues. Germline lookup yields CDR1 LGHNA and CDR2 YSLEER. The CDR3 region is CASSQGAGRGYEQYF. CDR3 sequence (DNA): TGCGCCAGCAGCCAAGGGGCAGGGAGAGGGTACGAGCAGTACTTC.

The chain combines TRBV30 with TRBJ1-5; D not certain. This CDR3 is built from 14 residues. The germline CDR1 and CDR2 sequences are GTSNPN and SVGIG (reference sequence). V shed 5 bases and J shed 2 bases, with 13 bases lying between them. CDR3 in DNA: TGTGCCTGGGGGCCCTCGGAGGGCAATCAGCCCCAGCATTTT. This gives the protein CAWGPSEGNQPQHF.

As DNA, the CDR3 is TGTGCCAGCAGTTTGGGGAACACTGAAGCTTTCTTT. This gives the protein CASSLGNTEAFF. The chain recombines TRBV12-3 or TRBV12-4 with TRBJ1-1, with unresolved D. Trimming pared 3 bases from V and 1 base from J, leaving 3 bases between. The CDR3 contains 12 residues.

The rearrangement links TRBV7-8 to TRBJ1-1; TRBD1 is a possible D gene (5 bases). The ends were cut back, 2 bases at V and 1 base at J, with 17 bases in the middle. This CDR3 has 17 residues. Per the germline V gene, CDR1 is SGHVS and CDR2 is FQNEAQ. The CDR3 is CASSLSIWKGPNTEAFF. For the CDR3, the DNA is TGTGCCAGCAGCTTATCGATCTGGAAGGGACCGAACACTGAAGCTTTCTTT.

The chain has TRBV4-1 and TRBJ1-1, with no clear D. The CDR3 is 16 amino acids. Germline V gene data show CDR1 as MGHRA and CDR2 as YSYEKL. V lost 4 bases and J 4 bases, leaving 19 bases between the germline ends. The CDR3 bases are TGCGCCAGCAGCCCCGATCGCGACCTACGGAGCACTGAAGCTTTCTTT. Protein sequence: CASSPDRDLRSTEAFF.

The gene calls are TRBV28 and TRBJ1-5, with D maybe TRBD1 (5 bases). From germline, CDR1 is MDHEN and CDR2 SYDVKM. The CDR3 has 15 residues. V lost 4 bases and J lost 4, with 14 bases in between. The CDR3 region is CASSSTGRGNQPQHF. CDR3 bases: TGTGCCAGCAGTTCAACAGGTCGAGGGAATCAGCCCCAGCATTTT.

V usage is TRBV28 and J usage is TRBJ1-2; TRBD1 is a possible D gene (6 bases). The V and J ends lost 6 bases and 2 bases respectively, with 19 bases between them. In germline, CDR1 is MDHEN, CDR2 SYDVKM. The CDR3 has 16 residues. The CDR3 reads CASRTLRWGQNYGYTF. The CDR3 region has the DNA TGTGCCAGCAGGACTCTTCGCTGGGGGCAGAACTATGGCTACACCTTC.

The rearrangement joins TRBV12-3 or TRBV12-4 to TRBJ1-1; D is unclear. Trimming took 7 bases from V and 5 from J, leaving 11 bases between them. CDR3 length equals 12 residues. As DNA, the CDR3 is TGTGCCAGCACTACGGGGTGGACTGAAGCTTTCTTT. Its protein product is CASTTGWTEAFF.

V gene TRBV5-4 combines with J gene TRBJ2-7; D possibly corresponds to TRBD2 (5 bases). The CDR3 loop spans 19 amino acids. V was shortened by 0 bases and J by 1 base, with 23 bases between the two germline ends. Germline V gives CDR1 SGHNT, CDR2 YYREEE (reference sequence). In DNA form, the CDR3 reads TGTGCCAGCAGCTTGGTCGGTGGCAGGAGGTTTTCCTGGTCCTACGAGCAGTACTTC. Its translation: CASSLVGGRRFSWSYEQYF.

The chain recombines TRBV5-4 with TRBJ1-2; D possibly corresponds to TRBD1 (6 bases). Germline V lookup: CDR1 SGHNT, CDR2 YYREEE (reference sequence). V shed 4 bases and J shed 4 bases, with 17 bases lying between them. The length of the CDR3 is 15 residues. This CDR3 reads CASSPLRDTAYGYTF. The CDR3 DNA sequence: TGTGCCAGCAGCCCTCTACGGGACACGGCCTATGGCTACACCTTC.

The rearrangement uses TRBV11-3 and TRBJ2-3; D might be TRBD1 or TRBD2, each matching 5 bases. CDR1 and CDR2 from the germline V gene are SGHNT and YENEEA. V lost 1 base to trimming and J lost 1 base, with 6 bases between them. There are 14 residues in the CDR3. For the CDR3, the DNA is TGTGCCAGCAGCTTAGGAGGGGGCACAGATACGCAGTATTTT. This encodes CASSLGGGTDTQYF.

The V and J genes are TRBV5-6 and TRBJ2-4, with 8 nucleotides matching TRBD1. The ends lost 5 bases at V and 4 bases at J; junction bases unmatched: 11. The CDR3 loop spans 16 amino acids. Germline V lookup: CDR1 SGHDT, CDR2 YYEEEE. DNA for the CDR3: TGTGCCAGCAGTCAAGGACAGGGTAGCCCGAAAAACATTCAGTACTTC. Translated, it gives CASSQGQGSPKNIQYF.